The 2 T cell receptor beta chains in this list originate from one sample, sequenced in a study of T-cell reconstitution after alpha-beta-depleted transplantation in children. No antigen has been assigned to these receptors. Unique molecular identifiers were built into the TCRbeta library. A single record per CDR3 protein comes from TCRdb applying MiXCR to the PCR reads. The repertoire holds about 300,000 distinct CDR3 sequences, with about 7.3% as singletons. Study conclusions and caveats: T cells produced anew were the main source of T-cell counts and diversity one year after transplant.

The source was peripheral blood, collected 360 days after TCRalphabeta/CD19-depleted stem cell transplant. The receptors were sampled from a female patient aged 2 to 10 who had a stem cell transplant for Fanconi anemia, so the T cells may come from the graft donor.

At least ten counts were recorded for this clonotype. The gene calls are TRBV28 and TRBJ2-7, with 7 positions matching TRBD2. Germline trimming cut 5 bases from V and 3 bases from J; bases unmatched to any gene: 13. Per the germline V gene, CDR1 is MDHEN and CDR2 is SYDVKM. The CDR3 length is 16 residues. The DNA of the CDR3 is TGTGCCAGCAGTCCTTACCGCGGACTAGGAGTCTACGAGCAGTACGTC. It codes for CASSPYRGLGVYEQYV.

The chain employs TRBV6-2 or TRBV6-3 and TRBJ2-2, with D perhaps TRBD1 (6 bases). The germline gives CDR1 MNHEY, CDR2 SVGEGT. Trimming pared 7 bases from V and 5 bases from J, leaving 14 bases between. This CDR3 comprises 14 residues. CDR3 in DNA: TGTGCCAGCACCCACAGGGTCGATACCGGGGAGCTGTTTTTT. Its protein product is CASTHRVDTGELFF.